These 26 T cell receptor beta chains share one sample of origin, sequenced in a study of blood T cells in healthy people across ages. Alongside a J-beta primer mix, a sample-barcoded 5' primer served in a second PCR lasting about 7 to 11 cycles. Via MiXCR, TCRdb re-called the 5' RACE reads, giving one row per CDR3 protein. The sample shows about 640,000 distinct CDR3 sequences, roughly 53% of them seen only once. Sequencing used blood. The origin of the receptors is a man between 60 and 70 years old in good health.

The V and J genes are TRBV3-1 and TRBJ2-7; TRBD2 might be the D (6 bases). Germline-derived CDR1 and CDR2 are LGHDT and YNNKEL (reference sequence). The CDR3 has 17 residues. The V end was cut by 5 bases, the J end by 5 bases, with 25 bases between. CDR3 sequence: CASSSWGIGLSGDEQYF. DNA for the CDR3: TGTGCCAGCAGCTCCTGGGGTATTGGCCTGTCGGGGGACGAGCAGTACTTC.

Comment on this clonotype: An end of the junction differs from the germline gene, which may be a read error. V and J are TRBV20-1 and TRBJ2-5; D is undetermined. The CDR3 loop spans 12 amino acids. Looked up from germline, CDR1 is DFQATT and CDR2 is SNEGSKA (reference sequence). The CDR3 DNA is TGCAGTGTTAGAAACCTCAGGGAGACCCAGTACTTC. As protein: CSVRNLRETQYF.

The rearrangement links TRBV3-1 to TRBJ1-3, with no clear D. Germline CDR1 reads LGHDT; CDR2 reads YNNKEL (reference sequence). The germline V and J ends were trimmed by 1 base and 2 bases, with 12 bases remaining between them. CDR3 size: 16 residues. The CDR3 DNA reads as TGTGCCAGCAGCCAAGCTCATACCGGGGCTGGAAACACCATATATTTT. Its translation is CASSQAHTGAGNTIYF.

Details on this clonotype: With a much larger clone just one base away, this may be a read error. The chain joins TRBV7-2 to TRBJ2-4; the D gene is possibly TRBD2 (5 bases). The J call may be mistaken, given a closer DNA end match to TRBJ2-7. Germline V gene sequence: CDR1 SGHTA, CDR2 FQGNSA. This CDR3 comprises 14 residues. The CDR3 bases are TGTGCCAGCAGCTTAGCTTTGGACTCCTGCGAGCAGTACTTC. Amino acids: CASSLALDSCEQYF.

This clonotype occurred a few times. The chain links TRBV7-6 to TRBJ2-4; D call uncertain. CDR1 SGHVS and CDR2 FNYEAQ come from the germline V gene. The V and J ends lost 3 bases and 0 bases respectively, with 12 bases between them. This CDR3 is built from 16 residues. CDR3 protein: CASSFGGKLAKNIQYF. In nucleotides, the CDR3 is TGTGCCAGCAGCTTCGGTGGCAAGTTAGCCAAAAACATTCAGTACTTC.

In DNA form, the CDR3 reads TGTGCCAGCAGCCTAGGACAGGGGATGGGAGGCTACACCTTC. The encoded protein is CASSLGQGMGGYTF. The rearrangement links TRBV3-1 to TRBJ1-2; TRBD1 aligns across 9 bases. Germline CDR1 reads LGHDT; CDR2 reads YNNKEL (reference sequence). V lost 4 bases, J lost 8 bases, and 8 bases stayed unmatched. The CDR3 contains 14 residues. The variable domain in full, with the rest retrieved from reference TRBV3-1 and TRBJ1-2, is DTAVSQTPKYLVTQMGNDKSIKCEQNLGHDTMYWYKQDSKKFLKIMFSYNNKELIINETVPNRFSPKSPDKAHLNLHINSLELGDSAVYFCASSLGQGMGGYTFGSGTRLTVV.

The chain has TRBV29-1 and TRBJ1-4; 11 bases match TRBD1. Per the germline V gene, CDR1 is SQVTM and CDR2 is ANQGSEA. The V gene end was trimmed by 7 bases and the J gene end by 8 bases; junction bases not matched to a gene: 9. This CDR3 region has 14 residues. The CDR3 DNA reads as TGCAGCGCCGAAGGAGGGACAGGGGGAGAAAAACTGTTTTTT. It translates to CSAEGGTGGEKLFF.

This sequence joins TRBV28 and TRBJ2-5; D remains ambiguous. The CDR3 is 14 residues long. The germline V and J ends were trimmed by 3 bases and 1 base, with 9 bases remaining between them. Germline V lookup: CDR1 MDHEN, CDR2 SYDVKM. CDR3 sequence (DNA): TGTGCCAGCAGTTTTCAGTCCTCCCAAGAGACCCAGTACTTC. This gives the protein CASSFQSSQETQYF.

This chain joins TRBV10-1 and TRBJ2-7, with D perhaps matching TRBD1 (6 bases). Germline-derived CDR1 and CDR2 are WNHNN and SYGVQD (reference sequence). The CDR3 has 15 residues. V was cut by 5 bases and J by 7 bases, with 21 bases left in between. The chain's CDR3 is CASSLPGHGLNEQYF. The CDR3 nucleotides are TGCGCCAGCAGTTTACCGGGACACGGCCTCAATGAGCAGTACTTC.

The chain uses TRBV3-1 and TRBJ1-1; D is undetermined. Germline V gives CDR1 LGHDT, CDR2 YNNKEL (reference sequence). Trimming pared 1 base from V and 11 bases from J, leaving 14 bases between. The length of the CDR3 is 13 residues. The CDR3 DNA sequence: TGTGCCAGCAGCCAAGGGGGTGAAGGATTGGCTTTCTTT. Amino acid sequence: CASSQGGEGLAFF.

V is TRBV5-5 and J is TRBJ2-1, with D perhaps given as TRBD1 or TRBD2 (5 bases each). Germline loops: CDR1 SGHKS, CDR2 YYEKEE (reference sequence). Trimming took off 4 bases at V and 5 bases at J, with 19 bases between the two ends. The CDR3 consists of 16 residues. CDR3 DNA sequence: TGTGCCAGCAGCCCGTCTTGGGGCTGGGGGAACAATGAGCAGTTCTTC. It codes for CASSPSWGWGNNEQFF.

A few counts support this clonotype. The V and J genes are TRBV6-1 and TRBJ2-7; D may be TRBD1 (6 bases). V was clipped by 3 bases and J by 7 bases, with 25 bases between them. CDR3 length: 17 amino acids. In germline, CDR1 is MNHNS, CDR2 SASEGT. The CDR3 region is CASSEGYRDPGAKEQYF. As DNA, the CDR3 is TGTGCCAGCAGTGAGGGGTACAGGGACCCTGGGGCTAAGGAGCAGTACTTC.

This chain links TRBV14 with TRBJ2-6, with 7 bases matching TRBD1. The V gene end was trimmed by 3 bases and the J gene end by 3 bases; junction bases not matched to a gene: 5. The CDR3 has 16 residues. CDR1 and CDR2 from the germline V gene are SGHDN and FVKESK. CDR3 bases: TGTGCCAGCAGCCAGCTCAGGGGGATTGGGGCCAACGTCCTGACTTTC. Its protein is CASSQLRGIGANVLTF.

In its sample, this clonotype was seen a few times. CDR3 residues: CASSLPWGATNEKLFF. CDR3 in DNA: TGTGCCAGCAGTTTACCTTGGGGTGCAACTAATGAAAAACTGTTTTTT. J is TRBJ1-4 and V is TRBV28; D gene ambiguous. Trimming removed 2 bases from V and 0 bases from J, with 10 bases in between. The germline gives CDR1 MDHEN, CDR2 SYDVKM. This CDR3 region has 16 residues.

V usage is TRBV18 and J usage is TRBJ2-2, with unresolved D. With 5 bases removed from V and 0 bases from J, the gap between germline ends came to 7 bases. Looked up from germline, CDR1 is KGHSH and CDR2 is LQKENI. This CDR3 is built from 14 residues. The CDR3 nucleotides read TGTGCCAGCTCAAACCAAGCGAACACCGGGGAGCTGTTTTTT. Its translation: CASSNQANTGELFF. The full variable domain, its missing parts supplied by reference TRBV18 and TRBJ2-2, is NAGVMQNPRHLVRRRGQEARLRCSPMKGHSHVYWYRQLPEEGLKFMVYLQKENIIDESGMPKERFSAEFPKEGPSILRIQQVVRGDSAAYFCASSNQANTGELFFGEGSRLTVL.

This chain links TRBV4-1 with TRBJ2-3, with D possibly being TRBD2 (5 bases). In germline, CDR1 is MGHRA, CDR2 YSYEKL. The CDR3 has 16 residues. V lost 0 bases and J 0 bases, leaving 10 bases between the germline ends. The CDR3: CASSQDGVGSTDTQYF. The CDR3 nucleotides are TGCGCCAGCAGCCAAGACGGGGTAGGGAGCACAGATACGCAGTATTTT.

The rearrangement joins TRBV6-2 or TRBV6-3 to TRBJ1-6; D might be TRBD1 (5 bases). The germline V gene encodes CDR1 MNHEY and CDR2 SVGEGT. The CDR3 sequence is 14 residues long. V was shortened by 8 bases and J by 7 bases, with 15 bases between the two germline ends. As DNA, the CDR3 is TGTGCCAGCGGTAACCAGGGACCAAATTCACCCCTCCACTTT. This gives the protein CASGNQGPNSPLHF.

Turning to this clonotype: A much larger clone lies one base from this, so it may be a read error. This chain uses TRBV5-1 with TRBJ1-1; no reliable D call. CDR1 SGHRS and CDR2 YFSETQ come from the germline V gene. V dropped 4 bases and J dropped 1 base, with 14 bases sitting between them. The length of the CDR3 is 15 residues. The CDR3 DNA reads TGCGCCAGCAGCATGGTTGGCGGGCAGAACACTGAAGCTTTCTTT. It codes for CASSMVGGQNTEAFF.

V is TRBV20-1 and J is TRBJ2-4; TRBD2 matches 11 bases. The J call may be mistaken, given a closer DNA end match to TRBJ2-5. The CDR3 length is 15 residues. Germline V gene data show CDR1 as DFQATT and CDR2 as SNEGSKA (reference sequence). CDR3 loop: CSARDSGGAQETQYF. In nucleotides, the CDR3 is TGCAGTGCTAGAGATAGCGGGGGGGCTCAAGAGACCCAGTACTTC.

This chain links TRBV6-5 with TRBJ2-3; 7 nucleotides agree with TRBD1. The CDR3 covers 17 residues. Germline assignment: CDR1 MNHEY and CDR2 SVGAGI. The V segment lost 2 bases and the J segment 0 bases; nucleotides outside the gene matches: 8. CDR3 region: CASSYLRTGDSTDTQYF. In DNA form, the CDR3 reads TGTGCCAGCAGTTACCTACGGACAGGTGATAGCACAGATACGCAGTATTTT.

The V call is TRBV29-1, the J call TRBJ2-2; D not resolved. The V and J ends lost 6 bases and 3 bases respectively, with 2 bases between them. Germline CDR1 is SQVTM and CDR2 is ANQGSEA. This CDR3 is 10 amino acids long. The CDR3 sequence: CSVYTGELFF. CDR3 in DNA: TGCAGCGTCTACACCGGGGAGCTGTTTTTT.

V and J are TRBV14 and TRBJ1-2; a possible D gene is TRBD1 (5 bases). The V and J ends lost 0 bases and 4 bases respectively, with 15 bases between them. CDR3 length: 16 residues. CDR1 and CDR2 (germline): SGHDN, FVKESK. The CDR3 DNA sequence: TGTGCCAGCAGCCAAGAAGGCCTTGGGGGGACCTATGGCTACACCTTC. This translates into CASSQEGLGGTYGYTF.

This clonotype was counted a few times. The chain is built from TRBV2 and TRBJ2-3; D tentatively reads TRBD1 or TRBD2 (5 bases each). Germline V gene data show CDR1 as SNHLY and CDR2 as FYNNEI. This CDR3 region has 16 residues. The V end lost 5 bases, the J end lost 0 bases, and 15 bases lay between the germline ends. CDR3 in amino acids: CASSRDGPSSTDTQYF. Here the CDR3 DNA reads TGTGCCAGCAGTCGGGACGGACCTTCTAGCACAGATACGCAGTATTTT.

V and J are TRBV20-1 and TRBJ1-5; D gene ambiguous. Looked up from germline, CDR1 is DFQATT and CDR2 is SNEGSKA (reference sequence). This CDR3 is built from 15 residues. The V end lost 0 bases, the J end lost 0 bases, and 9 bases lay between the germline ends. CDR3 in DNA: TGCAGTGCTAGAGATCCCGGGTATAGCAATCAGCCCCAGCATTTT. Protein product: CSARDPGYSNQPQHF.

Remarks on this clonotype: The junction differs from germline at one of its ends, possibly a read error. The chain joins TRBV12-3 or TRBV12-4 to TRBJ2-1; no firm D call. This CDR3 is 15 amino acids long. CDR3 in DNA: TGTGCCGGCAGTTTTAAGTTGGGTGGGTCCAATGAGCAGTTCTTC. Translating it yields CAGSFKLGGSNEQFF.

J is TRBJ2-7 and V is TRBV9; TRBD1 aligns across 8 bases. V dropped 0 bases and J dropped 4; count of bases not matched to a gene: 6. Germline loops: CDR1 SGDLS, CDR2 YYNGEE. The CDR3 consists of 15 residues. The CDR3 sequence: CASSVGRGHWYEQYF. The CDR3 nucleotides read TGTGCCAGCAGCGTAGGCAGGGGGCATTGGTACGAGCAGTACTTC.